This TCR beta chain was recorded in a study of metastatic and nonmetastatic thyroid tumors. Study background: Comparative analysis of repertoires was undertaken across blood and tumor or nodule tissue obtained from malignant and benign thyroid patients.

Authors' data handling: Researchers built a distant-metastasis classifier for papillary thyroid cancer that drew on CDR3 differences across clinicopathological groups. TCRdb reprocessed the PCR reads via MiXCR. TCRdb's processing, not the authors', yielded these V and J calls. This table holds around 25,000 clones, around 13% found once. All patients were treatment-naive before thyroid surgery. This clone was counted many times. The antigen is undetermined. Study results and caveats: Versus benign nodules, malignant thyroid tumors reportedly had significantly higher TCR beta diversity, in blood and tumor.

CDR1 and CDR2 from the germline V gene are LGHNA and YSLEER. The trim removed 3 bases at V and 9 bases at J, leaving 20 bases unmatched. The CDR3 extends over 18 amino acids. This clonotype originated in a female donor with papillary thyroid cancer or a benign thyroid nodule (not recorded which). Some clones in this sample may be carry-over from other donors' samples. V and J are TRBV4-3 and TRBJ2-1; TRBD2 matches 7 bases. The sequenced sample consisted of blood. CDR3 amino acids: CASSHGGGNGPSFAEQFF. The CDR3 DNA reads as TGCGCCAGCAGCCATGGGGGGGGGAACGGCCCCTCCTTTGCTGAGCAGTTCTTC.